This T cell receptor beta chain was sequenced in a study of identical twins (dated by TCRdb to 2016 to 2018). With regard to the full study: To test whether fetal clonotypes persist, the study used deep sequencing on TCR alpha and beta repertoires from monozygotic twins, unrelated adults of various ages, and cord blood. Replicate twin experiments were performed at different times using different library preparation protocols to rule out contamination. The paper's findings and limits, for the study overall: Invariant T cells such as MAIT and iNKT could partly confound zero-insertion analyses, although diverse VJ usage argued against such confounding for most clonotypes. In beta out-of-frame sequences, excess twin sharing was weaker, because having fewer shared sequences lowered the signal-to-noise ratio. In monozygotic twins, recombination models systematically underestimated out-of-frame TCR alpha sharing, but the models matched the sharing seen between unrelated individuals. Compared with coincidental sharing between unrelated individuals, an excess of low generation-probability sequences was observed among out-of-frame TCR alpha sequences shared between twins. Abundant cord blood beta clonotypes had fewer insertions, young adult naive repertoires showed a similar but weaker trend, and memory repertoires showed no such trend. Conclusions relied on cross-sectional statistical analysis, since the same donors could not be followed over many years.

Comment on this clonotype: Its antigen has not been determined. Base qualities were left out, and no much larger clone turns up one base away.

Every donor in the study was a healthy Caucasian. Miltenyi CD45RO+ enrichment and human naive T-cell isolation kits were used to isolate memory (CD45RO+) and naive T cells from PBMC. The library was produced with 5' RACE. The data were produced on an Illumina HiSeq 2000. A universal primer binding site was added through template switching, and the final cDNA carried a unique molecular identifier so that TCR cDNA molecules could be counted accurately. Specific primers in the conserved constant-segment region were used to synthesize first-strand cDNA for the TCR alpha and beta chains. Each cDNA library was double barcoded, with a SMART-Mk sample barcode plus Illumina barcodes, to control for contamination. TruSeq adapter sequences and Illumina sample barcodes were added in two successive PCR steps. The Illumina HiSeq platform was used with custom primers to sequence TCR alpha and beta cDNA libraries. Under the source paper's analysis protocol: MiGEC was used to process raw reads and extract unique molecular identifiers, and MiXCR was used to find CDR3 positions. For each individual, recombination models were inferred using an EM algorithm with the repgenHMM and IGoR tools. The analysis of shared clonotypes was done with the tcR package in R, with sharing normalized by the product of cloneset sizes. To study raw recombination free of thymic and clonal selection effects, out-of-frame nonproductive sequences were analyzed. Starting from the raw public reads, TCRdb applied fastp trimming at Q25, assembled clones with MiXCR and retained in-frame beta chains. Each record represents a unique CDR3 protein, reported with the most common genes and DNA among its rows. These V and J calls rely on TCRdb rather than the paper's analysis. The sample table shows hundreds of thousands of distinct CDR3 sequences, and over 12% are seen once. The ten largest clones capture approximately 9.3% of the sample.

The CDR3, from cysteine to phenylalanine, totals 17 residues. Here the CDR3 DNA is all that survives: 51 bases in frame from base 1. Ends trimmed: V by 7 bases, J by 2 bases; bases unmatched to a gene: 13. Reading the germline V gene (reference sequence) gives CDR1 MNHEY and CDR2 SMNVEV. The chain is made from TRBV27 and TRBJ2-2, and 7 bases in between align with TRBD1. This receptor was taken from a woman aged 18-29 years in good health. Material for sequencing was memory (CD45RO+) T cells sorted from blood. According to the study, the label for this sample's cell subset or site signals: CD45RO+ enriched T cells. The sequenced DNA is TGTGCCAGCACCCGCTACGGGGACAGCCTAAACACCGGGGAGCTGTTTTTT. Its protein product is CASTRYGDSLNTGELFF.